This TCR beta chain appears in the sequencing data of a study of blood T cell repertoires in COVID-19. As for the study in general: Samples came from the United States, Italy and Spain, spanning acute and convalescent COVID-19.

Profiling relied on immunoSEQ multiplex PCR, and the TCRdb table lists in-frame clones only, not all of them. The repertoire holds 200,000 or so clones, with 80% to 90% as singletons. The CDR3 has 18 residues. Germline CDR1 is MGHRA and CDR2 is YSYEKL. Trimming took 1 base from V and 1 from J; bases not matched to a gene: 13. The study recruited people aged 18 to 89 years across around 24 US areas. Within 2 weeks before study entry, exposed participants met a COVID-19 case. This sequence was found in a woman in her 30s who had been exposed to COVID-19. Sequenced sample: PBMCs or T cells enriched from blood (not recorded which). The gene calls are TRBV4-1 and TRBJ2-7; 7 nucleotides line up with TRBD1. For the CDR3, the DNA is TGCGCCAGCAGCCAAGTCGATTTTTTACCGGGACAGTCCTACGAGCAGTACTTC. This sequence encodes CASSQVDFLPGQSYEQYF.